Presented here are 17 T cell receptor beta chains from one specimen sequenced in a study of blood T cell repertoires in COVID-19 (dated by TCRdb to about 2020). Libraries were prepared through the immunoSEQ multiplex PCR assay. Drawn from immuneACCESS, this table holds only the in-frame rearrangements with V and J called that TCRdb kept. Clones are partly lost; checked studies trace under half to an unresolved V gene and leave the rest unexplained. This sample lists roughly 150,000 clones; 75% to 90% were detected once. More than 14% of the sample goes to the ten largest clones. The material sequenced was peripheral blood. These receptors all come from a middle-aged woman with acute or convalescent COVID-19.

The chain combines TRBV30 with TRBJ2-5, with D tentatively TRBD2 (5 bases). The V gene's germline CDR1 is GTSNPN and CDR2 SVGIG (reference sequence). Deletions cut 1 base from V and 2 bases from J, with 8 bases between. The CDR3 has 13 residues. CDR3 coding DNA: TGTGCCTGGAGTGGGGGAGAGCAAGAGACCCAGTACTTC. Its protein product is CAWSGGEQETQYF.

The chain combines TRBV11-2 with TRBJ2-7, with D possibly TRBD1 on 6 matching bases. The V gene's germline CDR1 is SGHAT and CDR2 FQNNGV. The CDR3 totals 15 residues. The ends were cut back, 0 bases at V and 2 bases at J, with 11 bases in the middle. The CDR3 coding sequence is TGTGCCAGCAGCTTAGATGTTTGGACAGCCTACGAGCAGTACTTC. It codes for CASSLDVWTAYEQYF.

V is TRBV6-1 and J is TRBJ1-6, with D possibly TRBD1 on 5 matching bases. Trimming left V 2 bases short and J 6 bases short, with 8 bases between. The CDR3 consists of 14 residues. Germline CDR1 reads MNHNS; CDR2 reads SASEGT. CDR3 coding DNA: TGTGCCAGCAGTGAAATAAGGGGTAATTCACCCCTCCACTTT. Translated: CASSEIRGNSPLHF.

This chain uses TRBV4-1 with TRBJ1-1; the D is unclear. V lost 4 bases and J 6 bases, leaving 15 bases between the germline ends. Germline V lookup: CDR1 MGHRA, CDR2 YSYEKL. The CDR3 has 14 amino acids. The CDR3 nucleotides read TGCGCCAGCAGCCCCCGATACGACAAGGCTGAAGCTTTCTTT. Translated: CASSPRYDKAEAFF.

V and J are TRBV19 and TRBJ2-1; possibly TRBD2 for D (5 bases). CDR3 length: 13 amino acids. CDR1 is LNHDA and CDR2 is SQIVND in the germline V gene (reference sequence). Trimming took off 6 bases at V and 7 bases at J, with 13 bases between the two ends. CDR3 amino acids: CASRERGVNEQFF. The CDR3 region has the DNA TGTGCCAGTAGAGAACGGGGTGTGAATGAGCAGTTCTTC.

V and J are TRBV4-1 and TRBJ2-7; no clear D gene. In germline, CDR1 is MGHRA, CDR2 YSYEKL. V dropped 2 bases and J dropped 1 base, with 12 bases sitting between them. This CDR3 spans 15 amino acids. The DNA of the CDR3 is TGCGCCAGCAGCCAATCTCCTGGGCCGTCCTACGAGCAGTACTTC. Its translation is CASSQSPGPSYEQYF.

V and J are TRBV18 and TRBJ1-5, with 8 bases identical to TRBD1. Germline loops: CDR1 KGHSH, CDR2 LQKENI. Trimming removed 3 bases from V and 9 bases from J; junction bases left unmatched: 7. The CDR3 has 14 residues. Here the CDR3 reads CASSPTGAIWPQHF. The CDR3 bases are TGTGCCAGCTCACCGACAGGGGCAATATGGCCCCAGCATTTT.

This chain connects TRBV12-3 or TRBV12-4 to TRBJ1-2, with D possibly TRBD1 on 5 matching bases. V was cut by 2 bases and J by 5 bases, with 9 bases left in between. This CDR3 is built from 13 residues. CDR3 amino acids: CASSLTGSYGYTF. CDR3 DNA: TGTGCCAGCAGTTTAACAGGCAGTTATGGCTACACCTTC.

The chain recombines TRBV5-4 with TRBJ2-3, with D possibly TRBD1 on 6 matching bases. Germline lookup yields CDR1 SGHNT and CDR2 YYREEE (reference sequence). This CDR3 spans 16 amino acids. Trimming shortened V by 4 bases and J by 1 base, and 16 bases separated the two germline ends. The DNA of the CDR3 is TGTGCCAGCAGCGCGCGACAGGTTCGGGGCACAGATACGCAGTATTTT. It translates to CASSARQVRGTDTQYF.

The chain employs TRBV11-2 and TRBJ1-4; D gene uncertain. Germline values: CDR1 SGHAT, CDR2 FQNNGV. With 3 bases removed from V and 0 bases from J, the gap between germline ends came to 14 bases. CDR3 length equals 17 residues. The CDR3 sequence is CASSFRFEFATNEKLFF. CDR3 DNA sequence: TGTGCCAGCAGCTTTCGTTTCGAGTTCGCAACTAATGAAAAACTGTTTTTT.

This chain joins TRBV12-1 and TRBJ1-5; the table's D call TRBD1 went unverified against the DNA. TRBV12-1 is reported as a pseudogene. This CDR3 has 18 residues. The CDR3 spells CASSFVNWCQGDYQPQHF. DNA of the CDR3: TGTGCCAGCAGCTTTGTAAATTGGTGTCAGGGGGACTATCAGCCCCAGCATTTT.

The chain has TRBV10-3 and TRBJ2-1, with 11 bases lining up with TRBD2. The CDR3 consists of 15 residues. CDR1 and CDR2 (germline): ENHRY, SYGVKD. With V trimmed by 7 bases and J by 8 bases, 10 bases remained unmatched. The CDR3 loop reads CAITPLAGGVDEQFF. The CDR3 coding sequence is TGTGCCATCACTCCTCTAGCGGGGGGTGTCGATGAGCAGTTCTTC.

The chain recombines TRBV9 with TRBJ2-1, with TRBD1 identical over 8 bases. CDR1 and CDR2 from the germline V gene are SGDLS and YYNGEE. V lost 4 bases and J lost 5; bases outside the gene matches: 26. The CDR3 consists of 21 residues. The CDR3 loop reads CASSLNRGELGTPGSDNEQFF. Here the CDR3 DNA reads TGTGCCAGCAGCCTTAACAGGGGGGAATTAGGGACACCGGGGAGCGACAATGAGCAGTTCTTC.

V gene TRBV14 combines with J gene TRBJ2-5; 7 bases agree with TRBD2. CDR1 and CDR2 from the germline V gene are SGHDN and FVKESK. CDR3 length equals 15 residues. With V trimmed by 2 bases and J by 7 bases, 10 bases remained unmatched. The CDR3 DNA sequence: TGTGCCAGCAGCCAACTATCCAACGGGGAGGGGACCCAGTACTTC. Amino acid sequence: CASSQLSNGEGTQYF.

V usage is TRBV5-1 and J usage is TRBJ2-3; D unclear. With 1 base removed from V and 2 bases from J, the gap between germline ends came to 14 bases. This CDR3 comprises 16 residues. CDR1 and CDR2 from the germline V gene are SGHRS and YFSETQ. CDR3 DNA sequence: TGCGCCAGCAGCTTGCCCTCCGTAGCCTACACAGATACGCAGTATTTT. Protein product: CASSLPSVAYTDTQYF.

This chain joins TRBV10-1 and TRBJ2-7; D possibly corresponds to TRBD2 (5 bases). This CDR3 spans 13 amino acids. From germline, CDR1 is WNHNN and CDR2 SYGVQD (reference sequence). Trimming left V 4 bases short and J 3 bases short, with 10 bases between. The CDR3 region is CASSADGGYEQYF. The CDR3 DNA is TGCGCCAGCAGTGCCGACGGAGGCTACGAGCAGTACTTC.

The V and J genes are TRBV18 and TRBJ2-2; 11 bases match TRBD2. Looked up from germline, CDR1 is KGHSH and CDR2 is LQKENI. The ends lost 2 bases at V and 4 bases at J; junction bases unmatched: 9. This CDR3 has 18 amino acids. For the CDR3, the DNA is TGTGCCAGCTCACCAACCCCTAGCGGGAGGCGGATCACCGGGGAGCTGTTTTTT. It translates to CASSPTPSGRRITGELFF.